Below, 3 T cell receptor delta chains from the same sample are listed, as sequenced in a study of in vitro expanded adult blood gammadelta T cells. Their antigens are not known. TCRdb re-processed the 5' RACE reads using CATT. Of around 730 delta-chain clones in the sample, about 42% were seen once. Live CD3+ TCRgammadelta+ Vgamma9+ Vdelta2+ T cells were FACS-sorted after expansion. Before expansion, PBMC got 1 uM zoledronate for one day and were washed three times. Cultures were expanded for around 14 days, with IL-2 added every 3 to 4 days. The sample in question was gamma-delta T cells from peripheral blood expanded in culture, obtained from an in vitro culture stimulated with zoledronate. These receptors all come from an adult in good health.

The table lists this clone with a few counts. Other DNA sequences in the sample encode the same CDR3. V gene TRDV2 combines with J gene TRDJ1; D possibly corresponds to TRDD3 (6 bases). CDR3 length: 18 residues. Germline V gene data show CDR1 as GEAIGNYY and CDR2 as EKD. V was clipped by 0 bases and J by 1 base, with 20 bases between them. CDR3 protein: CACDTVVGGLSVTDKLIF. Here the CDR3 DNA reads TGTGCCTGTGACACCGTGGTGGGGGGCCTCTCCGTCACCGATAAACTCATCTTT.

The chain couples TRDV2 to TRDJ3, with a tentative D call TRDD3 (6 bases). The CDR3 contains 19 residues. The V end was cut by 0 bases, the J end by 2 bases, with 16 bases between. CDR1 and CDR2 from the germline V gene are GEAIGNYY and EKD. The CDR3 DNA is TGTGCCTGTGACACCGTCCTGGGGCGACAACCCTGGGACACCCGACAGATGTTTTTC. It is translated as CACDTVLGRQPWDTRQMFF.

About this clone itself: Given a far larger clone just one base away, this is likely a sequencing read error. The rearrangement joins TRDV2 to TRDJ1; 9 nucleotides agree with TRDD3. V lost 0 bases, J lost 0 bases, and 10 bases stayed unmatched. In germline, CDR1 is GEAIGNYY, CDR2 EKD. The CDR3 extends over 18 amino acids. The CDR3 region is CACDTVIAGGYHTDKLIF. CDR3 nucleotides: TGTGCCTGTGACACCGTAATAGCCGGGGGATACCACACCGATAAACTCATCTTT.